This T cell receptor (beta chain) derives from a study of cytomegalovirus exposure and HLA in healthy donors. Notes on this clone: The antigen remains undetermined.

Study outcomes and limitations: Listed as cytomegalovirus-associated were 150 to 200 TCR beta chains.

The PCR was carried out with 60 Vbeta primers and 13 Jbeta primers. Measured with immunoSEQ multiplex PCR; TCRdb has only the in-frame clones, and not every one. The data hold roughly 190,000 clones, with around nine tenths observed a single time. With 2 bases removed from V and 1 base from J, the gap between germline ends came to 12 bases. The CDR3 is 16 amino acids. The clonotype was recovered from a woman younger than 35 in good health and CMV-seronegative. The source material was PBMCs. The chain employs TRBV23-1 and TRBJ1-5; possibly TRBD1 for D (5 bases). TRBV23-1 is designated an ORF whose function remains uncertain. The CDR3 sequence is CASSQIAGVSNQPQHF. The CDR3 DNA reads TGCGCCAGCAGTCAAATCGCGGGGGTGAGCAATCAGCCCCAGCATTTT.